This T cell receptor (beta chain) was found in a study of blood T cell repertoires in COVID-19. This CDR3 region has 17 residues. V shed 0 bases and J 2 bases; nucleotides not matched to a gene: 7. Germline V gene lookup returns CDR1 LGHDT and CDR2 YNNKEL (reference sequence). In the original processing: The assay estimated nucleated cells by amplifying reference gene primers. Using immunoSEQ multiplex PCR, the repertoire was profiled, and TCRdb retains in-frame clones only, with some absent. V and J calls and clone size follow that table, whereas D and trimming were derived from the DNA. Of roughly 120,000 clones listed, approximately 84% are singletons.

The rearrangement links TRBV3-1 (or the pseudogene TRBV3-2) to TRBJ2-1, with 7 bases fitting TRBD2. The sequence was collected from a man between 65 and 80 years old with active or convalescent COVID-19. The sample taken for sequencing was peripheral blood. This chain's CDR3 is CASSQDSGGGPYNEQFF. CDR3 coding DNA: TGTGCCAGCAGCCAAGATTCTGGGGGAGGGCCCTACAATGAGCAGTTCTTC.